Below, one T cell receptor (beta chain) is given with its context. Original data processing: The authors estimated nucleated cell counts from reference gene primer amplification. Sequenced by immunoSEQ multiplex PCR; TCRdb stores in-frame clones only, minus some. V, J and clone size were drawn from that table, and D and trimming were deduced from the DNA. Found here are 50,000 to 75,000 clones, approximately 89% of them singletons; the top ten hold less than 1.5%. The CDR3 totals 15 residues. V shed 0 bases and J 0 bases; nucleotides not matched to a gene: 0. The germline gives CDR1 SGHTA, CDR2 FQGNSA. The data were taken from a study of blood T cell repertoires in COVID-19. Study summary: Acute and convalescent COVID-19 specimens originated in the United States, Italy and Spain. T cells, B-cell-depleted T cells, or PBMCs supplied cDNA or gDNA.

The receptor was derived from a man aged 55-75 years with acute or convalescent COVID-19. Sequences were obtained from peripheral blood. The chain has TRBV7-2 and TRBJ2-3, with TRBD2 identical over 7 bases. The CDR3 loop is CASSLAGGSTDTQYF. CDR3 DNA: TGTGCCAGCAGCTTAGCGGGGGGGAGCACAGATACGCAGTATTTT.